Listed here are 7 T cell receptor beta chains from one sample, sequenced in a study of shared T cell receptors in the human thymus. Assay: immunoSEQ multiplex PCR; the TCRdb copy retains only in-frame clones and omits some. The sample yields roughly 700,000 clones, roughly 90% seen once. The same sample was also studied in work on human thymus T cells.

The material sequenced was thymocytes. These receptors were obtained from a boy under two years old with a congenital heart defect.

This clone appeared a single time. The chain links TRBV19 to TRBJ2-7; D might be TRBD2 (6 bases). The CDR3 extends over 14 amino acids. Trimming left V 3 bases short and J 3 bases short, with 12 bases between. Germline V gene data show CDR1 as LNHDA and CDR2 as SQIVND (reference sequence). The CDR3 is CASSMAGRIYEQYF. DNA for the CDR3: TGTGCCAGTAGTATGGCGGGGAGGATCTACGAGCAGTACTTC.

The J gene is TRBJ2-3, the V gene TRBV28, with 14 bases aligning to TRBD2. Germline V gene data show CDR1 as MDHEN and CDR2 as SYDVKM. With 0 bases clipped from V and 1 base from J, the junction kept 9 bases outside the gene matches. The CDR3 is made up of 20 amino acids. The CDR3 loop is CASSLWAGTSGRQGTDTQYF. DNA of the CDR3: TGTGCCAGCAGTTTATGGGCGGGGACTAGCGGGAGACAGGGCACAGATACGCAGTATTTT.

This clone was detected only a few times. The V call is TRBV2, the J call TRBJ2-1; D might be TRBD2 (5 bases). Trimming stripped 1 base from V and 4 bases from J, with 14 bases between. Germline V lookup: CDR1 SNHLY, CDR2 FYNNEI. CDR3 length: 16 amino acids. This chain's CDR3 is CASSEDSDYLYNEQFF. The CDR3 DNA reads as TGTGCCAGCAGTGAAGATTCAGACTATCTTTACAATGAGCAGTTCTTC.

The chain's CDR3 is CASSPLGTGGETQYF. CDR3 coding DNA: TGTGCCAGCAGCCCCCTTGGGACAGGGGGGGAGACCCAGTACTTC. The chain has TRBV7-2 and TRBJ2-5, with 11 nucleotides matching TRBD1. The CDR3 length is 15 residues. V dropped 5 bases and J dropped 5; count of bases not matched to a gene: 7. The germline V gene has CDR1 SGHTA and CDR2 FQGNSA.

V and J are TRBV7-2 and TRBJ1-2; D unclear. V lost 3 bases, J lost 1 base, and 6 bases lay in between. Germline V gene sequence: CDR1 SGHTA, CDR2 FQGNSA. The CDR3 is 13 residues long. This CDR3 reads CASSFNSNYGYTF. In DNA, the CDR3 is TGTGCCAGCAGCTTTAACAGTAACTATGGCTACACCTTC.

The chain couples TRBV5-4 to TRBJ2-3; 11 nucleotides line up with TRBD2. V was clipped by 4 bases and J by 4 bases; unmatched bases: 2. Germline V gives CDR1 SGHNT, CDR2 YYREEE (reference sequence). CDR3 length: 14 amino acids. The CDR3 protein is CASSVAGGPDTQYF. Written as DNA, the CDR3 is TGTGCCAGCAGCGTAGCGGGAGGGCCAGATACGCAGTATTTT.

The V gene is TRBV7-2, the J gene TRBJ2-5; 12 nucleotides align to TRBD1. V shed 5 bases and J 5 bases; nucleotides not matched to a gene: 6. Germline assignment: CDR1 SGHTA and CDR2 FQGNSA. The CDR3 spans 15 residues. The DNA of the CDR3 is TGTGCCAGCAGCCCCGGGACAGGGGGCGCGGAGACCCAGTACTTC. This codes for CASSPGTGGAETQYF.